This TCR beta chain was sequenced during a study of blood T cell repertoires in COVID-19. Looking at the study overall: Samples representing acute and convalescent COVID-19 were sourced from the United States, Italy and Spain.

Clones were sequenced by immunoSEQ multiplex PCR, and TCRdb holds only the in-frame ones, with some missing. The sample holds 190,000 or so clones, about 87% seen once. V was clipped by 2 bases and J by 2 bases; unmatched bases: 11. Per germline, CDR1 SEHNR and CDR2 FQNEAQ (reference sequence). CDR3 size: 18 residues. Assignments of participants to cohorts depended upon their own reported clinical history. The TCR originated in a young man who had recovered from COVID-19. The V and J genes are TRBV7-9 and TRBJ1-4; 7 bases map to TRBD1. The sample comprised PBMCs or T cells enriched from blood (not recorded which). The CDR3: CASSLPDRQFGTNEKLFF. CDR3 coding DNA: TGTGCCAGCAGCTTACCGGACAGGCAGTTTGGGACTAATGAAAAACTGTTTTTT.